This T cell receptor beta chain was recorded in a study of a mutant IDH1 vaccine in newly diagnosed glioma. About the study: Patients' prior therapy spanned radiotherapy, temozolomide, or both; most underwent both. General study points: Immune responses arising from the vaccine appeared in approximately 93% of patients.

This CDR3 is built from 12 residues. Trimming cost V 5 bases and J 6 bases; bases outside gene matches: 4. From germline, CDR1 is SEHNR and CDR2 FQNEAQ (reference sequence). Time point specified: baseline, week 1 (first vaccination visit). Treatment of the sample: pre-vaccination baseline after standard-of-care therapy. Turning to this clone: Its antigen is as yet unknown.

Some clones are missing from TCRdb's copy, which holds only in-frame ones; the method was immunoSEQ multiplex PCR. Of around 99,000 clones in the sample, about 80% were seen once. The chain couples TRBV7-9 to TRBJ2-7; 7 nucleotides line up with TRBD1. This TCR was sampled from a man aged 35-49 years with glioma. The sample here was PBMCs, taken from a glioma patient treated with radiotherapy, temozolomide or both. DNA for the CDR3: TGTGCCAGCAGCGTGACAGGGCCCGAGCAGTACTTC. Translation: CASSVTGPEQYF.